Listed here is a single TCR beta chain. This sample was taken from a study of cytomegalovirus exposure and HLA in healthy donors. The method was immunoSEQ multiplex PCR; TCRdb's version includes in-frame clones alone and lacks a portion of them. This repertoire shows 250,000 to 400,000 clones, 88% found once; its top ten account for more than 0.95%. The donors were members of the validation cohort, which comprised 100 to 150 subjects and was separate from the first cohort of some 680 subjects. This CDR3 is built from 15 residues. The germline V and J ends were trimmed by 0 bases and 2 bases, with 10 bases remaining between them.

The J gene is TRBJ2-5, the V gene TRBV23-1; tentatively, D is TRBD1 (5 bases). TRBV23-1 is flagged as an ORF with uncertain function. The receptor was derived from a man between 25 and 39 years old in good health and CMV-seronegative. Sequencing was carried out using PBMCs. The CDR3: CASSQSATDQETQYF. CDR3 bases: TGCGCCAGCAGTCAATCCGCGACAGATCAAGAGACCCAGTACTTC.